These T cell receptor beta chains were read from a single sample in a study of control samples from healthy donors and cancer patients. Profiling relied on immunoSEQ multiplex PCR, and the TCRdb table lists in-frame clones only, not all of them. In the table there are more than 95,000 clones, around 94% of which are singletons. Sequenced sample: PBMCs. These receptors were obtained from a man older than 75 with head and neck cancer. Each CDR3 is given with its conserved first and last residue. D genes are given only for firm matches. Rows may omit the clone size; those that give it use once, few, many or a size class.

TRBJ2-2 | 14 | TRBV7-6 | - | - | TGTGCCAGCAGCTTAAATCGACTCACCGGGGAGCTGTTTTTT | CASSLNRLTGELFF
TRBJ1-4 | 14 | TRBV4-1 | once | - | TGCGCCAGCAGAAAGGTTGGACAGAATGAAAAACTGTTTTTT | CASRKVGQNEKLFF
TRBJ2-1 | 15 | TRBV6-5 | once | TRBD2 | TGTGCCAGCAGTACTACTAGCGGGAGTATTAATGAGCAGTTCTTC | CASSTTSGSINEQFF
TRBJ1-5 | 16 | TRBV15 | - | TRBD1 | TGTGCCACCAGCAGAAACAGGGGAAATAGCAATCAGCCCCAGCATTTT | CATSRNRGNSNQPQHF
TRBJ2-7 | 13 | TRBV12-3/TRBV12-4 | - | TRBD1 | TGTGCCAGCAGCCTGGGACAGTACTACGAGCAGTACTTC | CASSLGQYYEQYF
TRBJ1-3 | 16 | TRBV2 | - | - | TGTGCCAGCAGTAAGGAGGGGGTGAGCTCTGGAAACACCATATATTTT | CASSKEGVSSGNTIYF
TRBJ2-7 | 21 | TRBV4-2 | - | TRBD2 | TGTGCCAGCAGCCAACCCTTGGCGGCCATAGCGGGCTTAGCTGGGGATTACGAGCAGTACTTC | CASSQPLAAIAGLAGDYEQYF
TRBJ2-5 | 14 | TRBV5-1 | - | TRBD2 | TGCGCCAGCTTACTAGCGGGGGGGTCAGGGACCCAGTACTTC | CASLLAGGSGTQYF
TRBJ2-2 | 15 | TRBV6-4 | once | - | TGTGCCAGCAGTGTGGTGGGGTGGGGGACCGGGGAGCTGTTTTTT | CASSVVGWGTGELFF
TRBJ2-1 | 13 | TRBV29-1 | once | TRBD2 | TGCAGCGTTGGGGGACTAGCGGGAGATAAGCAGTTCTTC | CSVGGLAGDKQFF
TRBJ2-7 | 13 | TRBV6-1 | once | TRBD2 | TGTGCCAGCAGTGAAGGGGGGGGAAGGGAGCAGTACTTC | CASSEGGGREQYF
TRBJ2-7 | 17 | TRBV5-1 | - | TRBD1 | TGCGCCAGCAGCTTGGCCCCGGGACAGCATTTATCCTACGAGCAGTACTTC | CASSLAPGQHLSYEQYF
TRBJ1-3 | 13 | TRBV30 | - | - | TGTGCCTGGAGTGTGGGCCTAGGAAACACCATATATTTT | CAWSVGLGNTIYF
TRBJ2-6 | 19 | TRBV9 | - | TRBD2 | TGTGCCAGCAGCGTATTAACCGGGACTAGCGGGACTAGGGCCAACGTCCTGACTTTC | CASSVLTGTSGTRANVLTF
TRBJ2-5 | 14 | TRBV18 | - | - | TGTGCCAGCTCACCACCCAGCGGGCGGGGGACCCAGTACTTC | CASSPPSGRGTQYF
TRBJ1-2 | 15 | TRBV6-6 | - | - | TGTGCCAGCACTCTTGACGGGCCTCAACTTAATGGCTACACCTTC | CASTLDGPQLNGYTF
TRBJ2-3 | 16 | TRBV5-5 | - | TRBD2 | TGTGCCAGCAGCTTGGTAGGTGGGAGGGGCACAGATACGCAGTATTTT | CASSLVGGRGTDTQYF
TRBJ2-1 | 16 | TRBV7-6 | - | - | TGTGCCAGCAGCCGGGAGACAGATCTTTCCTACAATGAGCAGTTCTTC | CASSRETDLSYNEQFF
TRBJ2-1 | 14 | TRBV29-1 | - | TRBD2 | TGCAGCGCCGAGACTAGCGGGGCGAACAATGAGCAGTTCTTC | CSAETSGANNEQFF
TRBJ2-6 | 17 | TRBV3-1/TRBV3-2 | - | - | TGTGCCAGCAGCCAAGGATACAGCAGCTCTGGGGCCAACGTCCTGACTTTC | CASSQGYSSSGANVLTF
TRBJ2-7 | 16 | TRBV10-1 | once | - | TGCGCCAGCACCACCCCCCATGGAAGAGTTACCTACGAGCAGTACTTC | CASTTPHGRVTYEQYF
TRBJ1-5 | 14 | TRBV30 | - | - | TGTGCCTGGAGTGTGGGGGGGCGGGGGCAGCCCCAGCATTTT | CAWSVGGRGQPQHF
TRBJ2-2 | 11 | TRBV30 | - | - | TGTGCCTGGAGTGCCCCTGGGGAGCTGTTTTTT | CAWSAPGELFF
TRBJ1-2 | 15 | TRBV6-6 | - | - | TGTGCCACAGAACCCTACAGGGAAGGGAGGTATGGCTACACCTTC | CATEPYREGRYGYTF
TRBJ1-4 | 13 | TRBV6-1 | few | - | TGTGCCAGCAGTGAAAAGAGGGGTGAAAAACTGTTTTTT | CASSEKRGEKLFF
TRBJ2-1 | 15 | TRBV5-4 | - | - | TGTGCCAGCAGCTTGCAGGCAGGGCCCTACAATGAGCAGTTCTTC | CASSLQAGPYNEQFF
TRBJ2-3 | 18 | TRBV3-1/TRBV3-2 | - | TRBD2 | TGTGCCAGCAGCCAAGGGACCCAGGGGCTAGCGGGAGGGGATACGCAGTATTTT | CASSQGTQGLAGGDTQYF
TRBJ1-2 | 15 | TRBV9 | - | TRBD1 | TGTGCCAGCAGCGTGGGACAGGGCGCAGGGTATGGCTACACCTTC | CASSVGQGAGYGYTF
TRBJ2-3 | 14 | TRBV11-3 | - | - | TGTGCCAGCAGCAATAACAGGCACACAGATACGCAGTATTTT | CASSNNRHTDTQYF
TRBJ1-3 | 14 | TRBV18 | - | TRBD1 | TGTGCCAGCTCACCTAGGGGGCAAGGAAACACCATATATTTT | CASSPRGQGNTIYF
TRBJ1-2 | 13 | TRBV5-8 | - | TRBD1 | TGTGCCAGCAGCCTTGACAGGGGGAATGGCTACACCTTC | CASSLDRGNGYTF
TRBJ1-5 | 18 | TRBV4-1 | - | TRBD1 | TGCGCCAGCAGCCAAGAAGGGGGCTGGCAGGGTTCCTATCAGCCCCAGCATTTT | CASSQEGGWQGSYQPQHF
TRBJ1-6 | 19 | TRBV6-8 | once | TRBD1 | TGTGCCAGCAGTCTCCCCCCCCCGGGACAGGGCTTGTTGCGCTCACCCCTCCACTTT | CASSLPPPGQGLLRSPLHF
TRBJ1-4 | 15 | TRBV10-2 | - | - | TGCGCCAGCAGACCTATGGACAGTCTGCATGAAAAACTGTTTTTT | CASRPMDSLHEKLFF
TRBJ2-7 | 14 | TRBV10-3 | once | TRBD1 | TGTGCCACCCAAGGACAGGGGGCGGATTACGAGCAGTACTTC | CATQGQGADYEQYF
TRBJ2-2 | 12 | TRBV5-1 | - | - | TGCGCCAGCAGCTTCGGAGGCGGGGAGCTGTTTTTT | CASSFGGGELFF
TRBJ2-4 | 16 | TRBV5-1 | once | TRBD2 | TGCGCCAGCAGCTTGGCCAAGCGCGGGGGTCCTCCCACGAAGTACTTC | CASSLAKRGGPPTKYF
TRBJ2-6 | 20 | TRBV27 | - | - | TGTGCCAGCAGTTTGGAGAACCCGGGTCGCGGAACGGCAGGGGCCAACGTCCTGACTTTC | CASSLENPGRGTAGANVLTF
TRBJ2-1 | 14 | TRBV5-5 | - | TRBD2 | TGTGCCAGCAGCTTACAGCTAGCGGGCAATGAGCAGTTCTTC | CASSLQLAGNEQFF
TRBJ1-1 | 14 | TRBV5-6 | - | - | TGTGCCAGCAGCTTGGCCCTTATGAACACTGAAGCTTTCTTT | CASSLALMNTEAFF
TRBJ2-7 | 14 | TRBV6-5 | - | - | TGTGCCAGCAGTTACCAGCCGGGCTCCTACGAGCAGTACTTC | CASSYQPGSYEQYF
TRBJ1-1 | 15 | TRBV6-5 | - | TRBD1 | TGTGCCAGCAGTTCCCCCGGGACAGGGAACACTGAAGCTTTCTTT | CASSSPGTGNTEAFF
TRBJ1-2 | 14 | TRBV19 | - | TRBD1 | TGTGCCAGTAGTACGACAGGGGGCGCAGGCGGCTACACCTTC | CASSTTGGAGGYTF
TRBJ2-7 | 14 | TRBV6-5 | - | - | TGTGCCAGCAGTAACCTGGCCCGCTCCTACGAGCAGTACTTC | CASSNLARSYEQYF
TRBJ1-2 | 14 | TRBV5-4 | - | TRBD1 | TGTGCCAGCAGCCCCCGACAGGGGAAAAATGGCTACACCTTC | CASSPRQGKNGYTF
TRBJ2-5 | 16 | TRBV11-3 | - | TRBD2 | TGTGCCAGCAGCTTAGGGGGACTAGCGGGAGTGAAGACCCAGTACTTC | CASSLGGLAGVKTQYF
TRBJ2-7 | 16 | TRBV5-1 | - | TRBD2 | TGCGCCAGCAGCAGGGGGGGAGCAGCGGGAGTTGGCGAGCAGTACTTC | CASSRGGAAGVGEQYF